Below are 3 T cell receptor beta chains sequenced from a single sample in a study of OX40 agonist ivuxolimab in advanced cancers. Clones were read by immunoSEQ multiplex PCR, and TCRdb kept only the in-frame ones, dropping some. The table records 55,000 to 65,000 clones, 65% to 80% of them present only once. The sequencing here drew on CD4+ or CD8+ T cells sorted from blood, taken in a trial of the OX40 agonist ivuxolimab. These receptors originate from an adult with an advanced solid tumor such as melanoma, head and neck, liver or kidney cancer.

The chain uses TRBV7-8 and TRBJ1-5; D remains unclear. Germline assignment: CDR1 SGHVS and CDR2 FQNEAQ. CDR3 length: 14 residues. Deletions cut 0 bases from V and 4 bases from J, with 7 bases between. CDR3 loop: CASSLASGNQPQHF. The CDR3 DNA is TGTGCCAGCAGCTTAGCGAGTGGGAATCAGCCCCAGCATTTT.

The V gene is TRBV5-1, the J gene TRBJ1-5, with D unresolved. V was clipped by 0 bases and J by 4 bases, with 11 bases between them. This CDR3 has 15 amino acids. CDR1 and CDR2 (germline): SGHRS, YFSETQ. The CDR3 DNA reads as TGCGCCAGCAGCTTGGACTTATCGAGGAATCAGCCCCAGCATTTT. Its translation is CASSLDLSRNQPQHF. The full variable domain, completed using reference TRBV5-1 and TRBJ1-5, is KAGVTQTPRYLIKTRGQQVTLSCSPISGHRSVSWYQQTPGQGLQFLFEYFSETQRNKGNFPGRFSGRQFSNSRSEMNVSTLELGDSALYLCASSLDLSRNQPQHFGDGTRLSIL.

CDR3 residues: CASSLALSDYGYTF. The CDR3, as DNA: TGTGCCAGCAGCTTAGCACTCTCCGACTATGGCTACACCTTC. The V call is TRBV7-8, the J call TRBJ1-2, with D unresolved. V shed 0 bases and J shed 3 bases, with 8 bases lying between them. CDR1 and CDR2 (germline): SGHVS, FQNEAQ. The CDR3 has 14 residues.